The entry below describes one T cell receptor beta chain. Its antigen is not identified. The data were obtained in a study of shared clonotypes between healthy human individuals. Findings of the study overall: Clonotypes shared by all four donors outscored non-shared clonotypes in generation probability.

Caucasian adults residing in Nashville, Tennessee made up all the donors. A split of CD4+ cells into CD45RA+ naive and CD45RA-negative memory subsets was performed. Germline values: CDR1 SGHRS, CDR2 YFSETQ. V trimming: 5 bases; J trimming: 1 base; junction bases outside the gene matches: 8. This CDR3 comprises 15 residues. TCRdb's table, derived via immunoSEQ multiplex PCR, lists solely in-frame clones and lacks some. The repertoire holds 1.6 million or so clones, about 98.5% seen once, with 0.36% in the top ten. The source material was naive CD4+ T cells sorted from blood. As to subset: CD45RA+ positively selected. The TCR sequence derives from a man younger than 45 in good health. This sequence joins TRBV5-1 and TRBJ1-1; TRBD1 agrees at 7 bases. CDR3 in DNA: TGCGCCAGCAGTGTGGAGGGGGCCACGAACACTGAAGCTTTCTTT. Its protein is CASSVEGATNTEAFF.